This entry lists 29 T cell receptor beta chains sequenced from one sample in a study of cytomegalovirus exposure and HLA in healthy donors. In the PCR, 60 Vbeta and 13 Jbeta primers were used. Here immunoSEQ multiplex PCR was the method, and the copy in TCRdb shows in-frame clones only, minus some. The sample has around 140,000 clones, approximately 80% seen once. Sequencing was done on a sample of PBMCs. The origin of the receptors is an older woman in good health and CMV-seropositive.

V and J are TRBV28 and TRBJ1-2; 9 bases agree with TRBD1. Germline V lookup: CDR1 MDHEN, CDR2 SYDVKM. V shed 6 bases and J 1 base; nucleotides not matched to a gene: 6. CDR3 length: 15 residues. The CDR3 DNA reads TGTGCCAGCAGCGGGACAGGGAGTGGTAACTATGGCTACACCTTC. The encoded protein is CASSGTGSGNYGYTF.

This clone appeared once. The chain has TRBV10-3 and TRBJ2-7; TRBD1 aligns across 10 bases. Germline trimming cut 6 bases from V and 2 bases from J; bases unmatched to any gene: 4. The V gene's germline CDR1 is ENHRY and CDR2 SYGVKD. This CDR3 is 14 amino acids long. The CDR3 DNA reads TGTGCCATCAGGGGGGGACAGGGGACCTACGAGCAGTACTTC. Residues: CAIRGGQGTYEQYF.

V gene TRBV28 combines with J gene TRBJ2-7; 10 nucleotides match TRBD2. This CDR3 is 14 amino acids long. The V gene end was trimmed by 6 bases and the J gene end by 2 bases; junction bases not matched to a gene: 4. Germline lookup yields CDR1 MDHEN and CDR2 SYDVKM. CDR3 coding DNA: TGTGCCAGCAGGGGACTAGCGAGCCCCTACGAGCAGTACTTC. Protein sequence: CASRGLASPYEQYF. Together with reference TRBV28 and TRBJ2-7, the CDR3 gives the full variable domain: DVKVTQSSRYLVKRTGEKVFLECVQDMDHENMFWYRQDPGLGLRLIYFSYDVKMKEKGDIPEGYSVSREKKERFSLILESASTNQTSMYLCASRGLASPYEQYFGPGTRLTVT.

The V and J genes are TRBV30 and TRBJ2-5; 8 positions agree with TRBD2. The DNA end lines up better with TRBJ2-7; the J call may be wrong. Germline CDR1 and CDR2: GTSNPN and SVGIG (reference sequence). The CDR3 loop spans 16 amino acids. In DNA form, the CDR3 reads TGTGCCTGGAGAGGACTGGCCAGCGGGAGCTCCTACGAGCAGTACTTC. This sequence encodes CAWRGLASGSSYEQYF.

The CDR3 DNA reads TGTGCCAGCAGCTTAAGTCGGGACTTCTACGAGCAGTACTTC. Its protein is CASSLSRDFYEQYF. The chain is built from TRBV7-9 and TRBJ2-7; TRBD2 is a possible D gene (6 bases). CDR1 is SEHNR, CDR2 FQNEAQ, per germline (reference sequence). V was shortened by 2 bases and J by 3 bases, with 11 bases between the two germline ends. The CDR3 runs 14 residues.

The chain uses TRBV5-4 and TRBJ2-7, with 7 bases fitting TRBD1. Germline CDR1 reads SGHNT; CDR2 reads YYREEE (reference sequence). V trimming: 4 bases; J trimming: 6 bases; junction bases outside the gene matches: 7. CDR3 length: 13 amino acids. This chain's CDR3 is CASSPDRDGEQYF. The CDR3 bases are TGTGCCAGCAGCCCTGACAGGGACGGCGAGCAGTACTTC.

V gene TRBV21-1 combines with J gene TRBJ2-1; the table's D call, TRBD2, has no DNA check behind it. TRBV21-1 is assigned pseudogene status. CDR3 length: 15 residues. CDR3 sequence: CASSKGGLAGIEQFF. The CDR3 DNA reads TGTGCCAGCAGCAAAGGGGGACTAGCGGGCATTGAGCAGTTCTTC.

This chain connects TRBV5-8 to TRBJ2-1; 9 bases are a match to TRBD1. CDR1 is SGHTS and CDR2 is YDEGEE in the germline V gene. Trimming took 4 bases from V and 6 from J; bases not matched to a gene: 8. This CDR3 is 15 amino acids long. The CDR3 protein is CASSHGTGRFNEQFF. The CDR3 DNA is TGTGCCAGCAGCCATGGGACAGGGAGATTCAATGAGCAGTTCTTC.

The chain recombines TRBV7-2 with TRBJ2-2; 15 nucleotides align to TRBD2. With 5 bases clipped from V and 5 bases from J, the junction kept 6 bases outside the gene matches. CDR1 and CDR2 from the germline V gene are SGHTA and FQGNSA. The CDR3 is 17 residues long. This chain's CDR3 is CASSPRTSGRGTGELFF. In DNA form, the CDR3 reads TGTGCCAGCAGCCCCCGGACTAGCGGGAGGGGGACCGGGGAGCTGTTTTTT.

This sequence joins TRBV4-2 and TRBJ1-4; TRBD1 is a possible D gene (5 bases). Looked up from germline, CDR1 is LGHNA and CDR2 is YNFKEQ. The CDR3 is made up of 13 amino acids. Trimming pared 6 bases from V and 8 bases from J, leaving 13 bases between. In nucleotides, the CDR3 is TGTGCCAGCAGAACCGGGGGGACGGAAAAACTGTTTTTT. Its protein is CASRTGGTEKLFF.

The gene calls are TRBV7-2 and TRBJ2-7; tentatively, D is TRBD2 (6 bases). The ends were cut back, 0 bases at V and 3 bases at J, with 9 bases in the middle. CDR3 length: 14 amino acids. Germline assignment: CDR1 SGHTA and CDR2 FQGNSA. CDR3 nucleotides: TGTGCCAGCAGCTTAGCGGCGGGACTCTACGAGCAGTACTTC. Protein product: CASSLAAGLYEQYF. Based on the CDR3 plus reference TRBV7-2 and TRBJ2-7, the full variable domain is GAGVSQSPSNKVTEKGKDVELRCDPISGHTALYWYRQSLGQGLEFLIYFQGNSAPDKSGLPSDRFSAERTGGSVSTLTIQRTQQEDSAVYLCASSLAAGLYEQYFGPGTRLTVT.

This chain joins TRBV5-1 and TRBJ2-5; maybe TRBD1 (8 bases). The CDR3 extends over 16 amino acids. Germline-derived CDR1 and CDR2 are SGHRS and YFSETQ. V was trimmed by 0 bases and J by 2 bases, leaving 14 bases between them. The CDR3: CASSLGTGGGQETQYF. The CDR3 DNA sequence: TGCGCCAGCAGCTTGGGTACAGGGGGGGGGCAAGAGACCCAGTACTTC.

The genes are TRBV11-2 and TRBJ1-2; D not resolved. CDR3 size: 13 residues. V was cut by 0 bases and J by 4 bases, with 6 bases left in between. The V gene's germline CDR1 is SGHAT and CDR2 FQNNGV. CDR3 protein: CASSLESGYGYTF. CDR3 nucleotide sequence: TGTGCCAGCAGCTTAGAGAGCGGCTATGGCTACACCTTC.

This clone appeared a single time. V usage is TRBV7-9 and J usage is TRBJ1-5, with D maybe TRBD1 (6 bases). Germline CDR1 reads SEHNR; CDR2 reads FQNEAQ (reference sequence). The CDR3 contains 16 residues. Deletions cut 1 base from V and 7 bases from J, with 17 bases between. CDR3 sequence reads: CASSLGVGGLGQPQHF. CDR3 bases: TGTGCCAGCAGCTTAGGGGTAGGGGGATTGGGGCAGCCCCAGCATTTT. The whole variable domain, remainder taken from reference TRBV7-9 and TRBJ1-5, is DTGVSQNPRHKITKRGQNVTFRCDPISEHNRLYWYRQTLGQGPEFLTYFQNEAQLEKSRLLSDRFSAERPKGSFSTLEIQRTEQGDSAMYLCASSLGVGGLGQPQHFGDGTRLSIL.

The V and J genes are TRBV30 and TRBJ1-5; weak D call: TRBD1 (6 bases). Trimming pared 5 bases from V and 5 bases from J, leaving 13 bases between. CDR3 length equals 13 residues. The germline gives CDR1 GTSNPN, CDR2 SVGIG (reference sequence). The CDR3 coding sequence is TGTGCCTGGGACACAGGGCGTGATCAGCCCCAGCATTTT. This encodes CAWDTGRDQPQHF.

The CDR3 spells CASSQDPRSMSHEKLFF. In nucleotides, the CDR3 is TGCGCCAGCAGCCAAGATCCGAGGAGCATGTCCCATGAAAAACTGTTTTTT. V is TRBV4-3 and J is TRBJ1-4; D gene unclear. Germline CDR1 reads LGHNA; CDR2 reads YSLEER. Trimming took 0 bases from V and 6 from J, leaving 17 bases between them. The CDR3 sequence is 17 residues long.

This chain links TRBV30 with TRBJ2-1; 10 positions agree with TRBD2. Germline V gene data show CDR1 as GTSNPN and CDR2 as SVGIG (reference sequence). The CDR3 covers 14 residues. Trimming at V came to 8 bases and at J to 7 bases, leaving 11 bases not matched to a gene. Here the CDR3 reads CAGLQLAGYNEQFF. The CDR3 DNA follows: TGTGCCGGGCTCCAACTAGCGGGATATAATGAGCAGTTCTTC.

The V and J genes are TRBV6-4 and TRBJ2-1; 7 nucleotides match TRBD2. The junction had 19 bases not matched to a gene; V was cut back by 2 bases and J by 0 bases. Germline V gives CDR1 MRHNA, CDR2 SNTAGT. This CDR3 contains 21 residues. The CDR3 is CASSDERLTSAKKSSYNEQFF. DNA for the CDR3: TGTGCCAGCAGTGACGAACGTCTTACTAGCGCCAAGAAGAGCTCCTACAATGAGCAGTTCTTC.

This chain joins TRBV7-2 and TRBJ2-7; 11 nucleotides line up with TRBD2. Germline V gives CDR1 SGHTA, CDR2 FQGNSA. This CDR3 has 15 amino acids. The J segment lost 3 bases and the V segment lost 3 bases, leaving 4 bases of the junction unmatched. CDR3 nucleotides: TGTGCCAGCAGCTTGACTAGCGGGATAGTCTACGAGCAGTACTTC. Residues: CASSLTSGIVYEQYF.

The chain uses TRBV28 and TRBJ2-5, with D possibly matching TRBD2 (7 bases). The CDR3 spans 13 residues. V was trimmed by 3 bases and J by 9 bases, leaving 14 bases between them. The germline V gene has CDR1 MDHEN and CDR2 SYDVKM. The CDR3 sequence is CASSLGGGGAQYF. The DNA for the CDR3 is TGTGCCAGCAGTTTGGGGGGGGGCGGGGCCCAGTACTTC. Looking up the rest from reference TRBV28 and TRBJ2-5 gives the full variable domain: DVKVTQSSRYLVKRTGEKVFLECVQDMDHENMFWYRQDPGLGLRLIYFSYDVKMKEKGDIPEGYSVSREKKERFSLILESASTNQTSMYLCASSLGGGGAQYFGPGTRLLVL.

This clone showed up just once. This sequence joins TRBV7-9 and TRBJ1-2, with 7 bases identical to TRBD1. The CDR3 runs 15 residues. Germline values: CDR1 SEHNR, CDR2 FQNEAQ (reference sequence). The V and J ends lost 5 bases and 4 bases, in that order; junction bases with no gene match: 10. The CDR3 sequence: CASSPEGALGYGYTF. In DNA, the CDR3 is TGTGCCAGCAGCCCAGAGGGGGCTCTAGGCTATGGCTACACCTTC. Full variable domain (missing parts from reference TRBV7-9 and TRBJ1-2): DTGVSQNPRHKITKRGQNVTFRCDPISEHNRLYWYRQTLGQGPEFLTYFQNEAQLEKSRLLSDRFSAERPKGSFSTLEIQRTEQGDSAMYLCASSPEGALGYGYTFGSGTRLTVV.

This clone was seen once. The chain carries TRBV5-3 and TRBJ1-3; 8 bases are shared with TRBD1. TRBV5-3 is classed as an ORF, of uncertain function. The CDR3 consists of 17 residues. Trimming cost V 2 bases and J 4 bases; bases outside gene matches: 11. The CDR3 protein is CARSLNTGGEVGNTIYF. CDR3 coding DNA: TGTGCCAGAAGCTTAAATACAGGGGGAGAGGTCGGAAACACCATATATTTT.

As DNA, the CDR3 is TGCGCCAGCAGCTTGGCCCTAGCGGGAGCTGCTTACAATGAGCAGTTCTTC. The encoded protein is CASSLALAGAAYNEQFF. The chain carries TRBV5-1 and TRBJ2-1, with 10 bases matching TRBD2. Germline V gene data show CDR1 as SGHRS and CDR2 as YFSETQ. The CDR3 loop spans 17 amino acids. With V trimmed by 0 bases and J by 4 bases, 7 bases remained unmatched.

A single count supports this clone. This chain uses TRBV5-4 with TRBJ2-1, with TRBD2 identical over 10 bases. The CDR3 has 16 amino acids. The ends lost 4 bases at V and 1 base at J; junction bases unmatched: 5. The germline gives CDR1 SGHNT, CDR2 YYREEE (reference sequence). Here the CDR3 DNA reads TGTGCCAGCAGCGAAGGACTAGCGGTTTCCTACAATGAGCAGTTCTTC. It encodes CASSEGLAVSYNEQFF. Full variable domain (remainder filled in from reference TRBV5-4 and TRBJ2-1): ETGVTQSPTHLIKTRGQQVTLRCSSQSGHNTVSWYQQALGQGPQFIFQYYREEENGRGNFPPRFSGLQFPNYSSELNVNALELDDSALYLCASSEGLAVSYNEQFFGPGTRLTVL.

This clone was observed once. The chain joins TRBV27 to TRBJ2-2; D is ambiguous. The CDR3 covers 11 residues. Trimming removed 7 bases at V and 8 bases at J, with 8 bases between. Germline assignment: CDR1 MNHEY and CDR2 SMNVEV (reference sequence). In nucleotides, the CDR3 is TGTGCCAGCACCCACATGGGGGAGCTGTTTTTT. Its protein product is CASTHMGELFF.

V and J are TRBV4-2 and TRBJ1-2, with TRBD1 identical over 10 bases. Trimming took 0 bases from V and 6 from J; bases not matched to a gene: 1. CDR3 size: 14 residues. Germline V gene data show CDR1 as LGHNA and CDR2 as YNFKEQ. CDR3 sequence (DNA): TGTGCCAGCAGCCAAGAAGGGACAGGGGATGGCTACACCTTC. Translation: CASSQEGTGDGYTF.

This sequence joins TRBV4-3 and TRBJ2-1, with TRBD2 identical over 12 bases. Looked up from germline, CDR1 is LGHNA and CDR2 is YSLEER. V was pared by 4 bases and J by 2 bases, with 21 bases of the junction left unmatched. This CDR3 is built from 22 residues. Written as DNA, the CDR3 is TGCGCCAGCAGCCCATACGCCCCCCTCCCGACTAGCGGGAGATCCACCTACAATGAGCAGTTCTTC. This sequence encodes CASSPYAPLPTSGRSTYNEQFF.

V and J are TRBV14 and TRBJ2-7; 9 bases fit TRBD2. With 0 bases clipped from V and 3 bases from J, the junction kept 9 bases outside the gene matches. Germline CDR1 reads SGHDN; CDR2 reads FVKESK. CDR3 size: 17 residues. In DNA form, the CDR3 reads TGTGCCAGCAGCCAAGAGCGGGGTAGCGGGAGAGGCTACGAGCAGTACTTC. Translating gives CASSQERGSGRGYEQYF. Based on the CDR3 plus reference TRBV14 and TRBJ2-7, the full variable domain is EAGVTQFPSHSVIEKGQTVTLRCDPISGHDNLYWYRRVMGKEIKFLLHFVKESKQDESGMPNNRFLAERTGGTYSTLKVQPAELEDSGVYFCASSQERGSGRGYEQYFGPGTRLTVT.

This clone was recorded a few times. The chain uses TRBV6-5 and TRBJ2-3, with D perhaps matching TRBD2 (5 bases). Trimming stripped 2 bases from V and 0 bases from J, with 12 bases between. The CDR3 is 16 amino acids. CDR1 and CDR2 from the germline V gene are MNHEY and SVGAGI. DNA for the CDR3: TGTGCCAGCAGTTACCGGGGTACCCAGAGCACAGATACGCAGTATTTT. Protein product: CASSYRGTQSTDTQYF.